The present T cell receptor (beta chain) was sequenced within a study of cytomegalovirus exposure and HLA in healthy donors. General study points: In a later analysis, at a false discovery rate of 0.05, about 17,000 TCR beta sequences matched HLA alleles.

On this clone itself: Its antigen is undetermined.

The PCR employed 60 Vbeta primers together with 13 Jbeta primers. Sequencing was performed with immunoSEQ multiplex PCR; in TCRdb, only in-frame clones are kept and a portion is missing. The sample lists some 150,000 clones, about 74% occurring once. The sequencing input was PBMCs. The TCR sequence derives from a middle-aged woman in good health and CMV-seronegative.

The CDR3 nucleotides read TGCGCCAGCAGCAGCCGACTAGCGGGCACAGATACGCAGTATTTT. Protein sequence: CASSSRLAGTDTQYF. This chain links TRBV5-1 with TRBJ2-3, with TRBD2 identical over 9 bases. The CDR3 is made up of 15 amino acids. In germline, CDR1 is SGHRS, CDR2 YFSETQ. V was clipped by 4 bases and J by 1 base; unmatched bases: 4.